One and the same sample provided the 13 T cell receptor beta chains below, sequenced in a study of shared clonotypes between healthy human individuals. Profiling relied on immunoSEQ multiplex PCR, and the TCRdb table lists in-frame clones only, not all of them. The sample records more than 550,000 clones, around 70% being singletons. Sequenced: memory CD4+ T cells sorted from blood. The subset was: CD45RA-negative fraction. The receptors originated from a woman aged 25 to 45 in good health.

Of note for this clone: The sample carries other DNA sequences with the same CDR3. The chain combines TRBV4-2 with TRBJ2-7, with TRBD2 matching 11 bases. Germline lookup yields CDR1 LGHNA and CDR2 YNFKEQ. This CDR3 has 16 residues. The junction had 4 bases not matched to a gene; V was cut back by 1 base and J by 2 bases. CDR3 nucleotide sequence: TGTGCCAGCAGCCAAGCCGGGACTAGCGGAACCTACGAGCAGTACTTC. Protein sequence: CASSQAGTSGTYEQYF.

The chain has TRBV30 and TRBJ2-7, with 8 nucleotides matching TRBD2. The CDR3 runs 14 residues. The V and J ends lost 0 bases and 11 bases, in that order; junction bases with no gene match: 12. The germline CDR1 and CDR2 sequences are GTSNPN and SVGIG (reference sequence). The CDR3 region has the DNA TGTGCCTGGAGTGTCGGGACTAGAACTGTGAAAGAGTACTTC. Translation: CAWSVGTRTVKEYF.

V usage is TRBV7-6 and J usage is TRBJ2-5; 8 bases line up with TRBD2. With V trimmed by 2 bases and J by 2 bases, 4 bases remained unmatched. Looked up from germline, CDR1 is SGHVS and CDR2 is FNYEAQ. The CDR3 sequence is 15 residues long. The CDR3 sequence is CASSLNAGGQETQYF. CDR3 bases: TGTGCCAGCAGCTTAAACGCGGGAGGACAAGAGACCCAGTACTTC.

The CDR3 region has the DNA TGTGCCAGCAGCTTAGAGACAGGGATGAAGGAAGCTTTCTTT. It yields the protein CASSLETGMKEAFF. This chain joins TRBV11-1 and TRBJ1-1; 7 bases are a match to TRBD1. J was trimmed by 8 bases and V by 1 base; bases with no gene match: 7. CDR3 length: 14 residues. The germline V gene has CDR1 SGHAT and CDR2 FQDESV (reference sequence).

V and J are TRBV19 and TRBJ2-7; 13 bases agree with TRBD2. The CDR3 has 14 residues. Germline loops: CDR1 LNHDA, CDR2 SQIVND (reference sequence). V dropped 4 bases and J dropped 6; count of bases not matched to a gene: 3. The CDR3 DNA sequence: TGTGCCAGTAGTAGGACTAGCGGGAGTGGCGAGCAGTACTTC. Protein: CASSRTSGSGEQYF.

V usage is TRBV4-2 and J usage is TRBJ1-1; perhaps TRBD1 as D (5 bases). This CDR3 is built from 13 residues. V was shortened by 5 bases and J by 4 bases, with 11 bases between the two germline ends. Looked up from germline, CDR1 is LGHNA and CDR2 is YNFKEQ. CDR3: CASSLSRVTEAFF. CDR3 coding DNA: TGTGCCAGCAGCTTAAGCAGGGTCACTGAAGCTTTCTTT.

Here the CDR3 reads CASSSAGNNEQFF. The CDR3 coding sequence is TGTGCCAGCAGCTCCGCTGGGAACAATGAGCAGTTCTTC. The gene calls are TRBV7-3 and TRBJ2-1, with D hard to call. With 4 bases removed from V and 5 bases from J, the gap between germline ends came to 9 bases. The CDR3 runs to 13 residues. Germline V gene lookup returns CDR1 SGHTA and CDR2 FQGTGA.

This clone came up a few times. This rearrangement joins TRBV9 to TRBJ2-1, with 7 bases that match TRBD2. With V trimmed by 1 base and J by 0 bases, 4 bases remained unmatched. This CDR3 comprises 16 residues. From germline, CDR1 is SGDLS and CDR2 YYNGEE. CDR3 in amino acids: CASSVLGGSSYNEQFF. The CDR3 DNA is TGTGCCAGCAGCGTACTGGGAGGGAGCTCCTACAATGAGCAGTTCTTC.

The V and J genes are TRBV7-3 and TRBJ1-2, with D tentatively TRBD1 (6 bases). Germline assignment: CDR1 SGHTA and CDR2 FQGTGA. Trimming stripped 5 bases from V and 2 bases from J, with 15 bases between. The length of the CDR3 is 15 residues. CDR3 loop: CASSPRGASNYGYTF. In DNA, the CDR3 is TGTGCCAGCAGCCCTAGGGGGGCCAGCAACTATGGCTACACCTTC.

This sequence joins TRBV25-1 and TRBJ2-5; D not certain. The germline V gene encodes CDR1 MGHDK and CDR2 SYGVNS. Trimming took 2 bases from V and 4 from J, leaving 11 bases between them. The CDR3 is 14 residues long. The CDR3 DNA is TGTGCCAGCAGTGAAGCCCAGGTTGCAGAGACCCAGTACTTC. Its translation is CASSEAQVAETQYF.

A word on this clone: At the DNA level, this CDR3 is encoded by other sequences in the same sample as well. V and J are TRBV7-2 and TRBJ1-5, with TRBD1 matching over 7 bases. V shed 5 bases and J 2 bases; nucleotides not matched to a gene: 3. The CDR3 is 14 residues long. Germline-derived CDR1 and CDR2 are SGHTA and FQGNSA. Here the CDR3 reads CASSRTGGNQPQHF. The CDR3 DNA is TGTGCCAGCAGCCGCACAGGGGGCAATCAGCCCCAGCATTTT.

This rearrangement joins TRBV28 to TRBJ1-5, with TRBD1 matching over 9 bases. The CDR3 contains 18 residues. From germline, CDR1 is MDHEN and CDR2 SYDVKM. J was trimmed by 2 bases and V by 5 bases; bases with no gene match: 13. For the CDR3, the DNA is TGTGCCAGCAGTCCCCGGGGGCTGACAGGGGGACGCAATCAGCCCCAGCATTTT. It is translated as CASSPRGLTGGRNQPQHF.

The V and J genes are TRBV18 and TRBJ2-1; the match to TRBD1 covers 8 bases. V shed 3 bases, J shed 6 bases, and the junction held 4 bases outside the gene matches. Germline values: CDR1 KGHSH, CDR2 LQKENI. This CDR3 is 14 amino acids long. CDR3 amino acids: CASSPQGAGNEQFF. The DNA of the CDR3 is TGTGCCAGCTCACCGCAGGGGGCGGGCAATGAGCAGTTCTTC.